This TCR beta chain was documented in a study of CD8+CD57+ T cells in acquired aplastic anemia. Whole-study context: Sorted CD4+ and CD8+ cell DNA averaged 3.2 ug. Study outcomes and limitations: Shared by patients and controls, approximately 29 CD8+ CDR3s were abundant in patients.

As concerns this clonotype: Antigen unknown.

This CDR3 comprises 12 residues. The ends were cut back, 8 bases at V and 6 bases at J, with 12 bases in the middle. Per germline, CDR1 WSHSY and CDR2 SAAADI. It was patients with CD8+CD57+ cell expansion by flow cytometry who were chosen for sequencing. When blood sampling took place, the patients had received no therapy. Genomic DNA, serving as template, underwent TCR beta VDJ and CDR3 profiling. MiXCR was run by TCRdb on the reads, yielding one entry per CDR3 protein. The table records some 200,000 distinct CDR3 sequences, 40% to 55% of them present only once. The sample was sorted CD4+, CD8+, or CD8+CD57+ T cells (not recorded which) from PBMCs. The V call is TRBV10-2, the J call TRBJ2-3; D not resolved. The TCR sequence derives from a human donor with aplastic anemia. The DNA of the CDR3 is TGCGCCAGCTCCCCGGCTCTGGATACGCAGTATTTT. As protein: CASSPALDTQYF.